This T cell receptor (beta chain) was identified in a study of blood T cell repertoires in COVID-19. About the research overall: Material from acute and convalescent COVID-19 was sourced from the United States, Italy and Spain. Sample material is recorded as cDNA or gDNA derived from T cells, B-cell-depleted T cells, or PBMCs.

Produced via immunoSEQ multiplex PCR; TCRdb's table is partial and in-frame only. The sample has about 370,000 clones; around 89% are singletons. Germline CDR1 is LNHDA and CDR2 is SQIVND (reference sequence). The CDR3 is 17 residues long. V was shortened by 8 bases and J by 5 bases, with 24 bases between the two germline ends. This chain connects TRBV19 to TRBJ2-2; D may be TRBD1 (5 bases). Sequences were obtained from peripheral blood. The clonotype comes from a woman in her 30s with COVID-19, enrolled during active disease. This CDR3 reads CASVKGGRARSTGELFF. DNA for the CDR3: TGTGCCAGTGTTAAGGGTGGCAGGGCGAGGTCAACCGGGGAGCTGTTTTTT.